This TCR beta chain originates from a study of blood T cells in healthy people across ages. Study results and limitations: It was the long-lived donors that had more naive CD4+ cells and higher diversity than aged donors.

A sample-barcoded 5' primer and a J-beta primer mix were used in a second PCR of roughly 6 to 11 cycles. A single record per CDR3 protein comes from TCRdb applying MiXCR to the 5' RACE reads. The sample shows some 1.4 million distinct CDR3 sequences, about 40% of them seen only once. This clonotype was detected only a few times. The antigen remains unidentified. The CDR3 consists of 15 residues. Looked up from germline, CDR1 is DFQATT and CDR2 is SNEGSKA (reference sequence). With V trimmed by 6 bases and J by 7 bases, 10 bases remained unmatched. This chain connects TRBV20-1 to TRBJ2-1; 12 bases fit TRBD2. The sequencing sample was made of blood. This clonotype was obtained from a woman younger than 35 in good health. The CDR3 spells CSAPPLAGGGNEQFF. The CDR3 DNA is TGCAGTGCCCCTCCTCTAGCGGGAGGGGGAAATGAGCAGTTCTTC.